What follows are 14 T cell receptor beta chains derived from one specimen sequenced in a study of T cell responses to AZD1222 COVID-19 vaccine. Assay used: immunoSEQ multiplex PCR; TCRdb lists only in-frame clones, some missing. The sample yields approximately 70,000 clones, approximately 90% seen once. The sample in question was peripheral blood, obtained 28 days after the second dose of the MenACWY control vaccine. The receptor set was obtained from an adult who received the MenACWY meningococcal vaccine as a control.

This rearrangement joins TRBV28 to TRBJ2-3, with D possibly being TRBD2 (6 bases). CDR3 size: 14 residues. Deletions cut 5 bases from V and 7 bases from J, with 16 bases between. Germline V CDR1 and CDR2: MDHEN, SYDVKM. CDR3 amino acids: CASSPPGGTNTQYF. The CDR3 DNA reads as TGTGCCAGCAGTCCCCCGGGCGGGACCAATACGCAGTATTTT.

The chain is built from TRBV11-1 and TRBJ1-2; 9 bases line up with TRBD1. The junction had 9 bases not matched to a gene; V was cut back by 5 bases and J by 14 bases. The CDR3 length is 12 residues. The germline V gene encodes CDR1 SGHAT and CDR2 FQDESV (reference sequence). CDR3 sequence reads: CASSPDKDRGTF. The CDR3, as DNA: TGTGCCAGCAGCCCGGATAAGGACAGGGGAACCTTC.

J is TRBJ1-1 and V is TRBV2, with 8 bases identical to TRBD1. The CDR3 is 14 residues long. V lost 6 bases to trimming and J lost 0 bases; unmatched junction nucleotides: 3. Germline CDR1 SNHLY, CDR2 FYNNEI. The CDR3 sequence is CASRRTGMNTEAFF. CDR3 sequence (DNA): TGTGCCAGCAGAAGGACAGGGATGAACACTGAAGCTTTCTTT.

The genes are TRBV12-3 or TRBV12-4 and TRBJ1-4; D gene ambiguous. The CDR3 sequence is 13 residues long. V lost 4 bases, J lost 11 bases, and 14 bases lay in between. The CDR3 region is CASSSGPHGKLFF. In nucleotides, the CDR3 is TGTGCCAGCAGTTCCGGGCCTCATGGGAAACTGTTTTTT.

This chain connects TRBV30 to TRBJ2-7, with TRBD2 as a possible D gene (6 bases). Germline lookup yields CDR1 GTSNPN and CDR2 SVGIG (reference sequence). Trimming took off 3 bases at V and 6 bases at J, with 9 bases between the two ends. The CDR3 extends over 11 amino acids. DNA of the CDR3: TGTGCCTGGAGAAACGGGGGCGAGCAGTACTTC. It codes for CAWRNGGEQYF.

The J gene is TRBJ2-3, the V gene TRBV6-1, with TRBD2 matching 10 bases. V was pared by 3 bases and J by 2 bases, with 5 bases of the junction left unmatched. The CDR3 consists of 16 residues. The germline V gene has CDR1 MNHNS and CDR2 SASEGT. The CDR3 sequence is CASSEGLAGATDTQYF. CDR3 sequence (DNA): TGTGCCAGCAGTGAGGGGCTAGCGGGGGCCACAGATACGCAGTATTTT.

V and J are TRBV29-1 and TRBJ2-5; D might be TRBD2 (5 bases). Between the trimmed V and J ends, which lost 6 bases and 2 bases, there was a span of 22 bases. Germline CDR1 reads SQVTM; CDR2 reads ANQGSEA. This CDR3 contains 16 residues. In DNA form, the CDR3 reads TGCAGCGTAGTACCGGGATCCCTAAAACGGCAAGAGACCCAGTACTTC. Its protein is CSVVPGSLKRQETQYF.

The chain joins TRBV4-1 to TRBJ2-2; the D is unclear. Germline V gene sequence: CDR1 MGHRA, CDR2 YSYEKL. The CDR3 consists of 15 residues. Trimming removed 0 bases at V and 4 bases at J, with 9 bases between. CDR3 loop: CASSQDPLGTGELFF. The CDR3 nucleotides are TGCGCCAGCAGCCAAGACCCACTGGGCACCGGGGAGCTGTTTTTT.

The chain uses TRBV7-9 and TRBJ2-3; 8 nucleotides line up with TRBD1. Germline V gene sequence: CDR1 SEHNR, CDR2 FQNEAQ (reference sequence). The CDR3 covers 14 residues. The V segment lost 3 bases and the J segment 3 bases; nucleotides outside the gene matches: 2. CDR3 coding DNA: TGTGCCAGCAGCTTTGACAGGGGAACAGATACGCAGTATTTT. Protein: CASSFDRGTDTQYF.

The genes are TRBV12-3 or TRBV12-4 and TRBJ1-4; D unresolved. This CDR3 comprises 13 residues. V was trimmed by 7 bases and J by 2 bases, leaving 8 bases between them. CDR3 nucleotides: TGTGCCAGCACCCTCGGTACTAATGAAAAACTGTTTTTT. It specifies CASTLGTNEKLFF.

In the case of this clone: Other DNA sequences in the same sample also yield this CDR3. V and J are TRBV5-1 and TRBJ1-3; unclear D gene. V was shortened by 5 bases and J by 0 bases, with 9 bases between the two germline ends. The CDR3 contains 14 residues. Germline CDR1 SGHRS, CDR2 YFSETQ. CDR3 DNA: TGCGCCAGCAGGGTGACCAGCTCTGGAAACACCATATATTTT. Its protein is CASRVTSSGNTIYF.

The rearrangement uses TRBV18 and TRBJ1-1, with D uncertain. V was shortened by 6 bases and J by 2 bases, with 10 bases between the two germline ends. Germline assignment: CDR1 KGHSH and CDR2 LQKENI. CDR3 length: 13 amino acids. CDR3 DNA sequence: TGTGCCAGCTCCCCGCGCCAAAACACTGAAGCTTTCTTT. This gives the protein CASSPRQNTEAFF.

V gene TRBV3-1 (or the pseudogene TRBV3-2) combines with J gene TRBJ1-1; D remains unclear. The CDR3 is 14 residues long. With 1 base removed from V and 0 bases from J, the gap between germline ends came to 6 bases. The germline CDR1 and CDR2 sequences are LGHDT and YNNKEL (reference sequence). The CDR3 loop reads CASSQGGVNTEAFF. The CDR3 DNA sequence: TGTGCCAGCAGCCAAGGCGGAGTGAACACTGAAGCTTTCTTT.

The J gene is TRBJ2-6, the V gene TRBV7-2; 8 bases fit TRBD2. CDR1 and CDR2 (germline): SGHTA, FQGNSA. V was pared by 5 bases and J by 1 base, with 4 bases of the junction left unmatched. This CDR3 has 16 residues. DNA of the CDR3: TGTGCCAGCAGCGCCGGGAGGGCTTCTGGGGCCAACGTCCTGACTTTC. This gives the protein CASSAGRASGANVLTF.